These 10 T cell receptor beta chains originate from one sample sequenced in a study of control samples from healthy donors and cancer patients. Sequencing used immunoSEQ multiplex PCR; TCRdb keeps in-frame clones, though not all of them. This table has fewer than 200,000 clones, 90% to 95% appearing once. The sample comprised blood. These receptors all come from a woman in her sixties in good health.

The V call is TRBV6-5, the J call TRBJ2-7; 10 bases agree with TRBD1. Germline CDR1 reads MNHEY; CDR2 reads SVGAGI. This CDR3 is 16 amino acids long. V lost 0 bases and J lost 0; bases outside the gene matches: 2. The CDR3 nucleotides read TGTGCCAGCAGTTACTCCGGGACAGGGGTCTCCTACGAGCAGTACTTC. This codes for CASSYSGTGVSYEQYF.

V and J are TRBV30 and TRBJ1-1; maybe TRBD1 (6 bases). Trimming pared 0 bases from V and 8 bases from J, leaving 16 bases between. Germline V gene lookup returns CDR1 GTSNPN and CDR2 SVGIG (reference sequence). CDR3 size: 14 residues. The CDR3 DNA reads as TGTGCCTGGAGTGTAGGGGGAGGACCTGGAGAAGCTTTCTTT. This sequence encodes CAWSVGGGPGEAFF.

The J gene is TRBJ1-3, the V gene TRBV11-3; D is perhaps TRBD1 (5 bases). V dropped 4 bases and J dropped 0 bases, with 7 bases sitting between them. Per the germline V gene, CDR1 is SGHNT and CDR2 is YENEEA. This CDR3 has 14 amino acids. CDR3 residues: CASSSGRSGNTIYF. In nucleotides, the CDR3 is TGTGCCAGCAGCTCGGGACGCTCTGGAAACACCATATATTTT.

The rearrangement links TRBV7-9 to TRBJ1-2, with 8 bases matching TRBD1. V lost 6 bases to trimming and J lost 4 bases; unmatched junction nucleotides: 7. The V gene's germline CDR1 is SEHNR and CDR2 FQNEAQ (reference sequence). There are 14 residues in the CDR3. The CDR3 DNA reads TGTGCCAGCAGTGAAGCCGGGACAGGCTATGGCTACACCTTC. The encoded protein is CASSEAGTGYGYTF.

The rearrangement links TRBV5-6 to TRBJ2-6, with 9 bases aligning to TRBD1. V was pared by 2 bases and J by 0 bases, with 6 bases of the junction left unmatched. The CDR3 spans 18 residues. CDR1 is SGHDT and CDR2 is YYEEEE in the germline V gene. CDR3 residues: CASSFTGQGHSGANVLTF. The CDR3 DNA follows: TGTGCCAGCAGCTTCACGGGACAGGGCCACTCTGGGGCCAACGTCCTGACTTTC.

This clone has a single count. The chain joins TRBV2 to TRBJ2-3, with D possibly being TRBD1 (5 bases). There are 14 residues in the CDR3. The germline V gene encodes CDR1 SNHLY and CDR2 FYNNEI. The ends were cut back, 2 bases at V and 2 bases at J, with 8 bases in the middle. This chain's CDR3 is CASSEPGPTDTQYF. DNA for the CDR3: TGTGCCAGCAGTGAACCAGGGCCCACAGATACGCAGTATTTT. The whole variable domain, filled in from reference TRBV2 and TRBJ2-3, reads EPEVTQTPSHQVTQMGQEVILRCVPISNHLYFYWYRQILGQKVEFLVSFYNNEISEKSEIFDDQFSVERPDGSNFTLKIRSTKLEDSAMYFCASSEPGPTDTQYFGPGTRLTVL.

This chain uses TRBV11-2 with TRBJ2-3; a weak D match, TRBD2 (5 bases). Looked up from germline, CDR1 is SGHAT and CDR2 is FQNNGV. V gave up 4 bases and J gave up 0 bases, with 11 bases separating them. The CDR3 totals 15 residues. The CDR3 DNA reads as TGTGCCAGCAGCTCCCTACTAGAAAGCACAGATACGCAGTATTTT. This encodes CASSSLLESTDTQYF.

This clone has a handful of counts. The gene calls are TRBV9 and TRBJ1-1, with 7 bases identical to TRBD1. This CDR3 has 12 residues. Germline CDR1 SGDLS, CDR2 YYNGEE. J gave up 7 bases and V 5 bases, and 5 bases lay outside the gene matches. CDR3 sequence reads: CASRGRQGEAFF. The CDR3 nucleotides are TGTGCCAGCAGGGGAAGACAGGGTGAAGCTTTCTTT. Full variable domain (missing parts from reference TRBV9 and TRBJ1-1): DSGVTQTPKHLITATGQRVTLRCSPRSGDLSVYWYQQSLDQGLQFLIQYYNGEERAKGNILERFSAQQFPDLHSELNLSSLELGDSALYFCASRGRQGEAFFGQGTRLTVV.

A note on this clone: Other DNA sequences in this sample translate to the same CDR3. The CDR3 DNA reads as TGCGCCAGCAGCTTAATGATGAACACTGAAGCTTTCTTT. It encodes CASSLMMNTEAFF. The chain joins TRBV5-1 to TRBJ1-1; unclear D gene. Germline assignment: CDR1 SGHRS and CDR2 YFSETQ. V dropped 2 bases and J dropped 0 bases, with 5 bases sitting between them. The CDR3 has 13 residues. Full variable domain (missing parts from reference TRBV5-1 and TRBJ1-1): KAGVTQTPRYLIKTRGQQVTLSCSPISGHRSVSWYQQTPGQGLQFLFEYFSETQRNKGNFPGRFSGRQFSNSRSEMNVSTLELGDSALYLCASSLMMNTEAFFGQGTRLTVV.

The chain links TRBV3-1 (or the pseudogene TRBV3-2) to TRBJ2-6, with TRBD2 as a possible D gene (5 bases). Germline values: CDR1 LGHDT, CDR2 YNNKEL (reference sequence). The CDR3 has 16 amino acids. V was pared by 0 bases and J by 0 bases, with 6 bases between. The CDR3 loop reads CASSQEGSSGANVLTF. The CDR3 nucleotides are TGTGCCAGCAGCCAAGAAGGGAGCTCTGGGGCCAACGTCCTGACTTTC.